The 9 T cell receptor beta chains given below trace back to one sample, sequenced in a study of blood T cell repertoires in COVID-19 (dated by TCRdb to about 2020). Library generation was performed with the immunoSEQ multiplex PCR assay. What TCRdb holds here is the immuneACCESS table cut down to in-frame rearrangements. Part of the clones is not present; checked against another copy, under half of the missing clones reflect an unresolved V gene, and the others are unexplained. This sample is represented by under 250,000 clones; 80% to 90% of them were singletons. The leading ten clones occupy around 3.6% of the sample. Sequenced input: PBMCs or T cells enriched from blood (not recorded which). These receptors all stem from a woman aged 25 to 39 who had been exposed to COVID-19.

The rearrangement links TRBV2 to TRBJ1-1, with 7 bases fitting TRBD1. The germline CDR1 and CDR2 sequences are SNHLY and FYNNEI. The CDR3 sequence is 14 residues long. V lost 1 base to trimming and J lost 4 bases; unmatched junction nucleotides: 3. In nucleotides, the CDR3 is TGTGCCAGCAGTGAAGTACAGGGGACCACTGAAGCTTTCTTT. Amino acids: CASSEVQGTTEAFF.

The J gene is TRBJ1-1, the V gene TRBV7-9; D gene unclear. There are 14 residues in the CDR3. Trimming took off 7 bases at V and 6 bases at J, with 18 bases between the two ends. From germline, CDR1 is SEHNR and CDR2 FQNEAQ (reference sequence). In nucleotides, the CDR3 is TGTGCCAGCATCCTAACCGGAGAGGTCTCTGAAGCTTTCTTT. This sequence encodes CASILTGEVSEAFF.

The table lists this clone with a few counts. CDR3 protein: CASSQNLGAREQFF. In DNA form, the CDR3 reads TGTGCCAGCAGCCAAAATTTGGGGGCTCGTGAGCAGTTCTTC. The chain joins TRBV11-3 to TRBJ2-1, with D possibly matching TRBD1 (6 bases). V shed 5 bases and J shed 9 bases, with 17 bases lying between them. The CDR3 has 14 amino acids. CDR1 is SGHNT, CDR2 YENEEA, per germline. The full variable domain, in which reference TRBV11-3 and TRBJ2-1 provide the parts outside the CDR3, is EAGVVQSPRYKIIEKKQPVAFWCNPISGHNTLYWYLQNLGQGPELLIRYENEEAVDDSQLPKDRFSAERLKGVDSTLKIQPAELGDSAVYLCASSQNLGAREQFFGPGTRLTVL.

The CDR3 DNA sequence: TGTGCCAGCAGTGAAAGGGACAGGGGTATAGAGACCCAGTACTTC. It specifies CASSERDRGIETQYF. V gene TRBV6-1 combines with J gene TRBJ2-5, with TRBD1 matching over 10 bases. The CDR3 sequence is 15 residues long. The V gene's germline CDR1 is MNHNS and CDR2 SASEGT. V lost 2 bases to trimming and J lost 4 bases; unmatched junction nucleotides: 4.

This rearrangement joins TRBV27 to TRBJ2-1; 7 nucleotides align to TRBD2. Germline V CDR1 and CDR2: MNHEY, SMNVEV (reference sequence). The CDR3 runs to 15 residues. V shed 6 bases and J 2 bases; nucleotides not matched to a gene: 7. The CDR3 sequence: CASSPTSVPYNEQFF. The CDR3 region has the DNA TGTGCCAGCAGCCCTACTAGCGTACCCTACAATGAGCAGTTCTTC.

The chain has TRBV7-6 and TRBJ1-4; 10 positions match TRBD1. This CDR3 comprises 17 residues. The ends lost 5 bases at V and 1 base at J; junction bases unmatched: 7. Germline CDR1 is SGHVS and CDR2 is FNYEAQ. The CDR3 DNA reads as TGTGCCAGCAGCGGATGGACAGGGGGGGAAACTAATGAAAAACTGTTTTTT. Translated, it gives CASSGWTGGETNEKLFF.

This clone was seen a handful of times. CDR3 residues: CASRIDRGRRANSPLHF. The CDR3 nucleotides are TGCGCCAGCAGAATCGACAGGGGGCGTCGGGCCAATTCACCCCTCCACTTT. V gene TRBV4-1 combines with J gene TRBJ1-6; the match to TRBD1 covers 10 bases. The CDR3 sequence is 17 residues long. Germline-derived CDR1 and CDR2 are MGHRA and YSYEKL. V was clipped by 6 bases and J by 7 bases; unmatched bases: 12.

For the CDR3, the DNA is TGTGCCAGCAGCTTGTTCCGGCCCGGGGGCTACAATGAGCAGTTCTTC. Translated: CASSLFRPGGYNEQFF. The genes are TRBV5-5 and TRBJ2-1; D may be TRBD2 (6 bases). Germline CDR1 reads SGHKS; CDR2 reads YYEKEE (reference sequence). V lost 1 base to trimming and J lost 3 bases, with 14 bases between them. This CDR3 region has 16 residues.

The chain couples TRBV27 to TRBJ2-5, with D possibly matching TRBD1 (6 bases). CDR1 MNHEY and CDR2 SMNVEV come from the germline V gene (reference sequence). The V gene lost 3 bases and the J gene lost 3 bases, with 14 bases spanning the gap. CDR3 length: 15 amino acids. Here the CDR3 DNA reads TGTGCCAGCAGTTTTTTGGGGGCCGGGGAAGAGACCCAGTACTTC. Translation: CASSFLGAGEETQYF.